The rows below give T cell receptor beta chains drawn from one sample of a study of OX40 agonist ivuxolimab in advanced cancers. TCRdb's table, derived via immunoSEQ multiplex PCR, lists solely in-frame clones and lacks some. The table includes 30,000 to 40,000 clones, roughly 80% detected once. Sequencing was performed on CD4+ or CD8+ T cells sorted from blood, taken in a trial of the OX40 agonist ivuxolimab. The receptor set was obtained from an adult with an advanced solid tumor such as melanoma, head and neck, liver or kidney cancer. CDR3s include the opening cysteine and the closing phenylalanine or tryptophan. A D gene is named only where the DNA matches it firmly. Where a row states a size, it is once, few, many or the class of an expanded clone; other rows omit it.

>TRBJ2-3|NA|TRBV27|NA
TGTGCCAGCAGTTTAAGGTGGGACGATACGCAGTATTTT
CASSLRWDDTQYF
>TRBJ2-1|NA|TRBV28|NA
TGTGCCACCCTGGGGGCGCCAGGCTATCCAAACAATGAGCAGTTCTTC
CATLGAPGYPNNEQFF
>TRBJ1-5|NA|TRBV19|NA
TGTGCCAGTAAGCGCAGCAACCAGCCCCAGCATTTT
CASKRSNQPQHF
>TRBJ1-2|NA|TRBV10-3|NA
TGTGCCATCAGTGAGTCGGGGTCGCGTGGCTACACCTTC
CAISESGSRGYTF
>TRBJ2-2|TRBD2|TRBV7-2|NA
TGTGCCAGCAGGCCGGGACTATCCACCGGGGAGCTGTTTTTT
CASRPGLSTGELFF
>TRBJ2-7|TRBD1|TRBV20-1|once
TGCAGTTTAACAGGGGGTGGAGAGCAGTACTTC
CSLTGGGEQYF
>TRBJ1-3|NA|TRBV9|NA
TGTGCCAGCAGCTCCCTAGGGGCAGGTGGAAACACCATATATTTT
CASSSLGAGGNTIYF
>TRBJ2-7|NA|TRBV2|medium-sized
TGTGCCAGCAGTGGGGACACGTCCTACGAGCAGTACTTC
CASSGDTSYEQYF
>TRBJ1-1|TRBD1|TRBV6-6|NA
TGTGCCAGCAGACAAGAACAGGGGTTGAACACTGAAGCTTTCTTT
CASRQEQGLNTEAFF
>TRBJ1-1|NA|TRBV4-1|NA
TGCGCCAGCAGCCAATTCACTATGGCCATGAACACTGAAGCTTTCTTT
CASSQFTMAMNTEAFF
>TRBJ2-1|NA|TRBV6-6|few
TGTGCCAGCAGTTACTCGGGGGGGACAAGGTTGAATGAGCAGTTCTTC
CASSYSGGTRLNEQFF
>TRBJ1-4|NA|TRBV5-1|few
TGCGCCAGCAGCTTGGGCAGGGGAACTAATGAAAAACTGTTTTTT
CASSLGRGTNEKLFF
>TRBJ2-1|NA|TRBV5-6|NA
TGTGCCAGCAGCTCGGGCCCGTGGGACTACAATGAGCAGTTCTTC
CASSSGPWDYNEQFF
>TRBJ1-1|NA|TRBV7-9|NA
TGTGCCAGCAGCTCAGAGGGAGGTTTTGGTGAAGCTTTCTTT
CASSSEGGFGEAFF
>TRBJ2-5|TRBD1|TRBV5-1|few
TGCGCCAGCAGCTCGACAGGGGGCGCGGGGGAGACCCAGTACTTC
CASSSTGGAGETQYF
>TRBJ2-3|TRBD2|TRBV28|NA
TGTGCCAGCAGTTTGGGAAGCGGGAGGGCCGGGACAGATACGCAGTATTTT
CASSLGSGRAGTDTQYF
>TRBJ1-1|NA|TRBV30|NA
TGTGCCTGGAGCCGGAGATGGGACGTCGAAGCTTTCTTT
CAWSRRWDVEAFF
>TRBJ1-4|NA|TRBV19|NA
TGTGCCAGTAGTCGGGACCGCGCAACTAATGAAAAACTGTTTTTT
CASSRDRATNEKLFF
>TRBJ1-1|TRBD1|TRBV6-1|once
TGTGCCAGCAGTGCGAGACAGGGGGGTACTGAAGCTTTCTTT
CASSARQGGTEAFF
>TRBJ1-1|NA|TRBV2|NA
TGTGCCAGCAGCCCAGGTCCGAACACTGAAGCTTTCTTT
CASSPGPNTEAFF
>TRBJ1-4|NA|TRBV4-2|once
TGTGCCAGCAGCCAAGACGGACGTATGGAACTGGCTGAAAAACTGTTTTTT
CASSQDGRMELAEKLFF
>TRBJ2-4|TRBD1|TRBV6-6|NA
TGTGCCAGCAGTCAGACCGGGACAGGGAGGGACATTCAGTACTTC
CASSQTGTGRDIQYF
>TRBJ2-7|NA|TRBV5-1|NA
TGCGCCAGCAGCTCCCCAGGGCAGGAGCAGTACTTC
CASSSPGQEQYF
>TRBJ2-7|NA|TRBV28|NA
TGTGCCAGCGCTTCGGGGAATCCCTACGAGCAGTACTTC
CASASGNPYEQYF
>TRBJ2-5|TRBD2|TRBV2|NA
TGTGCCAGCAGTCGAGGACTAGCGGAAACCCAGTACTTC
CASSRGLAETQYF
>TRBJ1-4|NA|TRBV6-5|NA
TGTGCCAGCGGGGCTGGGGGGCGCGTTGAAAAACTGTTTTTT
CASGAGGRVEKLFF
>TRBJ2-7|NA|TRBV19|NA
TGTGCCAGTAGTCTCCGGGAAGGGAGTTACGAGCAGTACTTC
CASSLREGSYEQYF
>TRBJ2-3|TRBD2|TRBV2|NA
TGTGCCAGCAGGGCCGGGACTACCACAGATACGCAGTATTTT
CASRAGTTTDTQYF
>TRBJ2-7|NA|TRBV21-1|NA
TGTGCCAGCAGCAACGCCGACAGGGTCCCAGCCAACGAGCAGTACTTC
CASSNADRVPANEQYF
>TRBJ2-3|NA|TRBV10-3|NA
TGTGCCATCAGTGCTGGGAGGGATACGCAGTATTTT
CAISAGRDTQYF
>TRBJ1-5|TRBD1|TRBV7-2|NA
TGTGCCAGCAGCTCCCAGGGGGGTGTGAGCAATCAGCCCCAGCATTTT
CASSSQGGVSNQPQHF
>TRBJ2-7|TRBD2|TRBV7-2|NA
TGTGCCAGCAGCTCTCAAATTGGACTAGCGGGAGCCTCGGAGCAGTACTTC
CASSSQIGLAGASEQYF
>TRBJ2-7|NA|TRBV6-5|NA
TGTGCCAGCAGCTTCTCGTGGCAGCCATTATACGAGCAGTACTTC
CASSFSWQPLYEQYF
>TRBJ2-7|NA|TRBV5-1|NA
TGCGCCAGCAGCTTCTCACTATCCTACGAGCAGTACTTC
CASSFSLSYEQYF
>TRBJ2-5|NA|TRBV19|NA
TGTGCCAGTAGTATGGGGGGCGTACAAGAGACCCAGTACTTC
CASSMGGVQETQYF
>TRBJ1-3|TRBD1|TRBV9|NA
TGTGCCAGCAGCCCACAGGGGTCCAGGGTGGGAAACACCATATATTTT
CASSPQGSRVGNTIYF
>TRBJ2-4|NA|TRBV6-5|NA
TGTGCCACCCGTCCCGGGGGTTTCCAAAACATTCAGTACTTC
CATRPGGFQNIQYF
>TRBJ1-2|TRBD1|TRBV28|few
TGTGCCAGCAGTCCTTGGGGCAGGGGGATCGAGAGCTATGGCTACACCTTC
CASSPWGRGIESYGYTF
>TRBJ1-1|TRBD1|TRBV15|NA
TGTGCCACCAGCAGTACGACAGGGGCGAACACTGAAGCTTTCTTT
CATSSTTGANTEAFF
>TRBJ2-7|NA|TRBV5-1|NA
TGCGCCAGTACCCGGACAGCAGATATAGGGGAGCAGTACTTC
CASTRTADIGEQYF
>TRBJ2-3|NA|TRBV7-9|NA
TGTGCCAGCAGCTTAGGAACAGATACGCAGTATTTT
CASSLGTDTQYF
>TRBJ2-7|NA|TRBV28|NA
TGTGCCAGCAGTTTATTCGCAGGGGCGGGCGAGCAGTACTTC
CASSLFAGAGEQYF
>TRBJ2-5|NA|TRBV11-2|NA
TGTGCCAGCAGCCGCCGGGGGAACCCGATCCAAGAGACCCAGTACTTC
CASSRRGNPIQETQYF
>TRBJ2-2|TRBD2|TRBV7-3|NA
TGTGCCAGCAGCCCGACCGAACTAGCGGGAAGGGCCGGGGAGCTGTTTTTT
CASSPTELAGRAGELFF
>TRBJ2-1|NA|TRBV15|NA
TGTGCCACCATGAACGTGCCGACTAGGGGAAGTTGGTTCTTC
CATMNVPTRGSWFF
>TRBJ1-1|NA|TRBV29-1|NA
TGCAGCGTTGAGCTGCGGCAGCGCTTTGAAGCTTTCTTT
CSVELRQRFEAFF